The rows below give T cell receptor beta chains drawn from one sample of a study of shared clonotypes between healthy human individuals. Sequencing was performed with immunoSEQ multiplex PCR; in TCRdb, only in-frame clones are kept and a portion is missing. The sample shows approximately 2,000,000 clones, 80% to 95% of them seen only once. Source material: naive CD4+ T cells from PBMCs. These receptors were taken from a young man in good health. Some clones in this sample may be carry-over from other donors' samples. Each CDR3 is given with its conserved first and last residue. The D gene is left open where the match is weak. The listing skips clone size in some rows; elsewhere it reads once, few, many or a size class.

-	TRBV19	TRBJ1-3	TRBD1	CASSRTGSSLLSGNTIYF	TGTGCCAGTAGTCGGACAGGGTCATCCCTTCTCTCTGGAAACACCATATATTTT
-	TRBV28	TRBJ1-2	TRBD1	CASSSHRGGYGYTF	TGTGCCAGCAGTTCCCACAGGGGGGGTTATGGCTACACCTTC
-	TRBV7-3	TRBJ2-1	-	CASSLKHGGNEQFF	TGTGCCAGCAGCTTGAAACACGGGGGCAATGAGCAGTTCTTC
-	TRBV5-1	TRBJ2-7	-	CASSPAQATAYEQYF	TGCGCCAGCAGCCCGGCCCAGGCCACAGCCTACGAGCAGTACTTC
-	TRBV28	TRBJ2-7	-	CASSLPGTESYEQYF	TGTGCCAGCAGCCTCCCTGGGACGGAGTCCTACGAGCAGTACTTC
-	TRBV6-5	TRBJ1-5	TRBD1	CASSNRGEHQPQHF	TGTGCCAGCAGCAACAGGGGTGAGCATCAGCCCCAGCATTTT
-	TRBV6-5	TRBJ2-3	TRBD2	CASSSTGGRITDTQYF	TGTGCCAGCAGTTCGACGGGCGGGAGAATCACAGATACGCAGTATTTT
-	TRBV6-6	TRBJ1-2	-	CASSYRDPGGYTF	TGTGCCAGCAGTTACAGGGACCCGGGAGGCTACACCTTC
-	TRBV19	TRBJ2-1	TRBD2	CASSLEGLAGEGEQFF	TGTGCCAGTAGTCTAGAGGGCCTAGCGGGAGAGGGTGAGCAGTTCTTC
-	TRBV29-1	TRBJ1-1	-	CSAKGPNTEAFF	TGCAGCGCCAAGGGCCCAAACACTGAAGCTTTCTTT
-	TRBV6-5	TRBJ2-5	-	CASSRRAEQETQYF	TGTGCCAGCAGCCGCCGGGCGGAGCAAGAGACCCAGTACTTC
-	TRBV5-1	TRBJ1-5	-	CASSLFGNQPQHF	TGCGCCAGCAGCTTGTTTGGCAATCAGCCCCAGCATTTT
once	TRBV28	TRBJ2-7	-	CASNPSGSGPHEQYF	TGTGCCAGCAATCCCTCTGGGAGCGGACCCCACGAGCAGTACTTC
-	TRBV7-3	TRBJ2-5	-	CASSLRREETQYF	TGTGCCAGCAGCTTACGCAGGGAAGAGACCCAGTACTTC
-	TRBV18	TRBJ1-2	-	CASSPPGTGTYGYTF	TGTGCCAGCTCACCACCGGGAACCGGGACCTATGGCTACACCTTC
-	TRBV27	TRBJ2-1	-	CASSLGRVGLGNEQFF	TGTGCCAGCAGCTTAGGTCGTGTGGGCCTAGGAAATGAGCAGTTCTTC
-	TRBV5-1	TRBJ1-2	TRBD1	CASMRATGNYGYTF	TGCGCCAGCATGAGGGCGACAGGGAACTATGGCTACACCTTC
-	TRBV7-2	TRBJ2-1	TRBD1	CASSSDRGRIGNEQFF	TGTGCCAGCAGTTCCGACAGGGGGCGAATTGGGAATGAGCAGTTCTTC
-	TRBV7-8	TRBJ1-3	-	CASSLFSQGKGRGPTGNTIYF	TGTGCCAGCAGCTTGTTCAGTCAGGGAAAGGGACGAGGGCCTACTGGAAACACCATATATTTT
-	TRBV7-8	TRBJ1-2	-	CASSLDAGQLYGYTF	TGTGCCAGCAGCTTAGATGCAGGACAACTCTATGGCTACACCTTC
few	TRBV30	TRBJ1-5	TRBD1	CAWAQGFGQPQHF	TGTGCCTGGGCACAGGGGTTCGGTCAGCCCCAGCATTTT
-	TRBV6-1	TRBJ1-3	-	CASGFTGAGNTIYF	TGTGCCAGCGGTTTTACGGGAGCTGGAAACACCATATATTTT
once	TRBV27	TRBJ2-5	TRBD1	CASSPSTGTGETQYF	TGTGCCAGCAGCCCTTCTACCGGGACAGGAGAGACCCAGTACTTC
-	TRBV6-1	TRBJ1-2	-	CASSEMKGGYTF	TGTGCCAGCAGTGAAATGAAGGGTGGCTACACCTTC
-	TRBV2	TRBJ1-2	-	CASMGQGVGGYTF	TGTGCCAGCATGGGTCAGGGAGTTGGTGGCTACACCTTC
-	TRBV14	TRBJ2-1	-	CASSQSSPAYNEQFF	TGTGCCAGCAGCCAATCTTCCCCTGCGTACAATGAGCAGTTCTTC
once	TRBV29-1	TRBJ2-7	-	CSVATFAGTGSYEQYF	TGCAGCGTTGCCACATTTGCCGGGACGGGGAGTTACGAGCAGTACTTC
-	TRBV5-1	TRBJ2-1	TRBD2	CASSTGTSGSNEQFF	TGCGCCAGCAGCACGGGGACTAGCGGGAGTAATGAGCAGTTCTTC
-	TRBV5-4	TRBJ2-7	-	CASSLEGVYEQYF	TGTGCCAGCAGCTTGGAGGGGGTCTACGAGCAGTACTTC
-	TRBV7-9	TRBJ1-1	-	CASSPREGGRNTEAFF	TGTGCCAGCAGCCCAAGGGAGGGCGGACGGAACACTGAAGCTTTCTTT
-	TRBV7-8	TRBJ1-4	-	CASSLVGGHNNEKLFF	TGTGCCAGCAGCTTAGTAGGAGGGCACAATAATGAAAAACTGTTTTTT
-	TRBV11-2	TRBJ2-1	-	CASSFVGAEQFF	TGTGCCAGCAGCTTCGTTGGCGCTGAGCAGTTCTTC